The following is a TCR beta chain sequence with its context. Antigen unknown. Primers included in the PCR were 60 Vbeta and 13 Jbeta primers. Profiling relied on immunoSEQ multiplex PCR, and the TCRdb table lists in-frame clones only, not all of them. The sample's table shows 40,000 to 50,000 clones. The V segment lost 1 base and the J segment 8 bases; nucleotides outside the gene matches: 10. The CDR3 runs to 17 residues. Germline lookup yields CDR1 KGHSH and CDR2 LQKENI. The source of the sample is a study of cytomegalovirus exposure and HLA in healthy donors. Study-level results: When a later analysis compared HLA-associated TCR beta chains with equally common others, the HLA-associated chains turned out to be more clonally expanded and to have lower generation probabilities.

The genes are TRBV18 and TRBJ2-2, with 10 bases that match TRBD2. This receptor was taken from a man aged 25-45 years in good health and CMV-seronegative. The sample consisted of PBMCs. In DNA, the CDR3 is TGTGCCAGCTCACCACGGTCGCTAGCGGGAGTAGAAGGGGAGCTGTTTTTT. This codes for CASSPRSLAGVEGELFF. Full variable domain (missing parts from reference TRBV18 and TRBJ2-2): NAGVMQNPRHLVRRRGQEARLRCSPMKGHSHVYWYRQLPEEGLKFMVYLQKENIIDESGMPKERFSAEFPKEGPSILRIQQVVRGDSAAYFCASSPRSLAGVEGELFFGEGSRLTVL.